A single sample is the source of the 25 T cell receptor beta chains below, sequenced in a study of blood T cells in healthy people across ages. A second 7 to 11 cycle PCR used barcoded and J-beta primers. A single record per CDR3 protein comes from TCRdb applying MiXCR to the 5' RACE reads. The data show around 1,500,000 distinct CDR3 sequences, 42% seen once. The sample comprised blood. The receptors here all came from a woman aged 18 to 35 in good health.

Points on this clonotype: A much larger clone differs by one base, so this may be a read error. The chain recombines TRBV29-1 with TRBJ2-7; D is undetermined. Germline CDR1 is SQVTM and CDR2 is ANQGSEA. V lost 0 bases and J lost 0, with 9 bases in between. This CDR3 comprises 14 residues. The CDR3 sequence is CSVEDPHDSYEQYF. For the CDR3, the DNA is TGCAGCGTTGAAGATCCCCACGACTCCTACGAGCAGTACTTC.

This rearrangement joins TRBV20-1 to TRBJ2-1; TRBD2 might be the D (5 bases). Germline lookup yields CDR1 DFQATT and CDR2 SNEGSKA (reference sequence). The V end was cut by 6 bases, the J end by 9 bases, with 21 bases between. The CDR3 runs 14 residues. CDR3 coding DNA: TGCAGTGCCCCTAAGGGATCGGAGGAGTTTGAGCAGTTCTTC. This encodes CSAPKGSEEFEQFF.

The V and J genes are TRBV20-1 and TRBJ1-2, with 10 bases aligning to TRBD1. V gave up 5 bases and J gave up 4 bases; unmatched junction bases: 4. The CDR3 runs to 13 residues. CDR1 and CDR2 from the germline V gene are DFQATT and SNEGSKA (reference sequence). CDR3 coding DNA: TGCAGTGCTCCCCGGGACAGGGGCTATGGCTACACCTTC. Translation gives CSAPRDRGYGYTF.

This clonotype was seen once. V usage is TRBV28 and J usage is TRBJ1-4; the D gene is possibly TRBD1 (5 bases). V lost 5 bases and J 7 bases, leaving 23 bases between the germline ends. Germline V gene lookup returns CDR1 MDHEN and CDR2 SYDVKM. The CDR3 sequence is 17 residues long. CDR3 DNA sequence: TGTGCCAGCAGTCTGTATCCCCCGGGACGGACTTCTGAAAAACTGTTTTTT. Amino acid sequence: CASSLYPPGRTSEKLFF.

Comments on this clonotype: Compared with germline, one end of the junction differs, possibly owing to a read error. The chain uses TRBV4-2 and TRBJ1-4, with D maybe TRBD1 (6 bases). The CDR3 sequence is 16 residues long. CDR1 and CDR2 (germline): LGHNA, YNFKEQ. CDR3 sequence (DNA): TGTGCCAGCAGCCAAGCCGCCGGGACACCTAATGAAAGACTGTTTTTT. Residues: CASSQAAGTPNERLFF.

V and J are TRBV4-2 and TRBJ2-7; a possible D gene is TRBD2 (6 bases). Trimming stripped 6 bases from V and 7 bases from J, with 22 bases between. The CDR3 has 15 residues. Germline CDR1 reads LGHNA; CDR2 reads YNFKEQ. As DNA, the CDR3 is TGTGCCAGCAGAGCCCCAGGGACTTCTCGGAATGAGCAGTACTTC. Protein sequence: CASRAPGTSRNEQYF.

This clonotype was picked up many times. This sequence joins TRBV12-3 or TRBV12-4 and TRBJ2-1; 8 nucleotides agree with TRBD1. This CDR3 is 14 amino acids long. Trimming at V came to 6 bases and at J to 6 bases, leaving 7 bases not matched to a gene. The CDR3 bases are TGTGCCAGCAGCTTCTCTGACAGGGGCAATGAGCAGTTCTTC. This encodes CASSFSDRGNEQFF.

On this clonotype: A junction end diverges from the germline sequence, so it may reflect a read error. V is TRBV3-1 and J is TRBJ2-2, with a weak D call TRBD2 (6 bases). The CDR3 is 15 residues long. The germline V gene has CDR1 LGHDT and CDR2 YNNKEL (reference sequence). CDR3 in DNA: TGTGCCAGCAACCAAGAGAGGAGGGCAGGCGGGGAGCTGTTTTTT. This sequence encodes CASNQERRAGGELFF.

The chain carries TRBV25-1 and TRBJ2-7, with D unclear. The V gene's germline CDR1 is MGHDK and CDR2 SYGVNS. The CDR3 runs to 14 residues. V dropped 5 bases and J dropped 3 bases, with 14 bases sitting between them. In nucleotides, the CDR3 is TGTGCCAGCAGTCTCGACCAGGTAAACTACGAGCAGTACTTC. Its protein product is CASSLDQVNYEQYF.

The J gene is TRBJ1-2, the V gene TRBV5-1; the match to TRBD1 covers 7 bases. Germline lookup yields CDR1 SGHRS and CDR2 YFSETQ. After removal of 4 bases from V and 3 bases from J, the junction contained 6 bases not matched to a gene. The CDR3 loop spans 14 amino acids. The CDR3 reads CASSKDRPDYGYTF. In DNA form, the CDR3 reads TGCGCCAGCAGCAAGGACAGGCCTGACTATGGCTACACCTTC. Together with reference TRBV5-1 and TRBJ1-2, the CDR3 gives the full variable domain: KAGVTQTPRYLIKTRGQQVTLSCSPISGHRSVSWYQQTPGQGLQFLFEYFSETQRNKGNFPGRFSGRQFSNSRSEMNVSTLELGDSALYLCASSKDRPDYGYTFGSGTRLTVV.

This clonotype has more than one count but fewer than ten. The V and J genes are TRBV4-1 and TRBJ1-1; possible D gene TRBD1, 5 bases. The germline V gene has CDR1 MGHRA and CDR2 YSYEKL. The ends were cut back, 4 bases at V and 1 base at J, with 13 bases in the middle. CDR3 length: 15 amino acids. The CDR3 spells CASSRNQGSNTEAFF. CDR3 bases: TGCGCCAGCAGCCGAAACCAGGGATCGAACACTGAAGCTTTCTTT.

Only a few counts were recorded for this clonotype. J is TRBJ1-2 and V is TRBV2; perhaps TRBD1 as D (5 bases). The CDR3 is made up of 16 amino acids. Germline CDR1 and CDR2: SNHLY and FYNNEI. Trimming left V 2 bases short and J 3 bases short, with 16 bases between. The CDR3 region has the DNA TGTGCCAGCAGTGAAATGGGCTCGGACACCTACTATGGCTACACCTTC. This gives the protein CASSEMGSDTYYGYTF.

The rearrangement links TRBV29-1 to TRBJ1-4; the D is unclear. Germline CDR1 reads SQVTM; CDR2 reads ANQGSEA. The V end was cut by 2 bases, the J end by 7 bases, with 14 bases between. The CDR3 has 14 residues. The CDR3 loop is CSVESVVSGEKLFF. The CDR3 DNA sequence: TGCAGCGTTGAATCGGTCGTGAGTGGTGAAAAACTGTTTTTT.

J is TRBJ2-3 and V is TRBV2, with 8 bases aligning to TRBD1. V dropped 6 bases and J dropped 4; count of bases not matched to a gene: 6. The germline V gene has CDR1 SNHLY and CDR2 FYNNEI. This CDR3 has 14 residues. CDR3 nucleotide sequence: TGTGCCAGCAGCCAAGACAGGGGCCCAGATACGCAGTATTTT. Its protein is CASSQDRGPDTQYF.

The table lists this clonotype with a few counts. CDR3 in amino acids: CASSSLAGGRETQYF. The DNA for the CDR3 is TGTGCCAGCAGTTCGCTAGCGGGGGGGCGTGAGACCCAGTACTTC. The V gene is TRBV27, the J gene TRBJ2-7; 12 nucleotides agree with TRBD2. Gene TRBJ2-5 matches the end of the DNA better, so the J call may be wrong. This CDR3 is 15 amino acids long. The germline V gene encodes CDR1 MNHEY and CDR2 SMNVEV (reference sequence).

In its sample, this clonotype was seen a few times. This sequence joins TRBV7-2 and TRBJ1-2; D not certain. CDR1 and CDR2 (germline): SGHTA, FQGNSA. The germline V and J ends were trimmed by 5 bases and 3 bases, with 13 bases remaining between them. The CDR3 is made up of 14 amino acids. This CDR3 is CASSLNSPDYGYTF. The CDR3 DNA follows: TGTGCCAGCAGCCTAAACAGCCCTGACTATGGCTACACCTTC.

This clonotype has only a few counts. V and J are TRBV11-2 and TRBJ2-3; D is perhaps TRBD2 (7 bases). The V gene lost 2 bases and the J gene lost 2 bases, with 17 bases spanning the gap. Germline loops: CDR1 SGHAT, CDR2 FQNNGV. The CDR3 is 17 residues long. CDR3 residues: CASSLKMAGANTDTQYF. The CDR3 region has the DNA TGTGCCAGCAGCTTAAAAATGGCGGGGGCTAACACAGATACGCAGTATTTT.

The chain links TRBV12-3 or TRBV12-4 to TRBJ1-2, with TRBD1 identical over 9 bases. The CDR3 has 15 residues. V lost 7 bases and J lost 8; bases outside the gene matches: 14. The CDR3 region has the DNA TGTGCCAGCACCACTGTGGGACAGGGCCGAGGGGGCTACACCTTC. This sequence encodes CASTTVGQGRGGYTF.

V is TRBV7-9 and J is TRBJ1-4; D is perhaps TRBD1 (5 bases). This CDR3 has 16 residues. V lost 1 base and J lost 5, with 14 bases in between. Germline V CDR1 and CDR2: SEHNR, FQNEAQ (reference sequence). CDR3 nucleotide sequence: TGTGCCAGCAGCTTAGACGCTCGGGACGGAAATGAAAAACTGTTTTTT. It translates to CASSLDARDGNEKLFF. Supplemented by reference TRBV7-9 and TRBJ1-4, the full variable domain reads DTGVSQNPRHKITKRGQNVTFRCDPISEHNRLYWYRQTLGQGPEFLTYFQNEAQLEKSRLLSDRFSAERPKGSFSTLEIQRTEQGDSAMYLCASSLDARDGNEKLFFGSGTQLSVL.

This clonotype was seen many times. V usage is TRBV10-3 and J usage is TRBJ2-1; TRBD2 aligns across 7 bases. The CDR3 totals 14 residues. J was trimmed by 8 bases and V by 6 bases; bases with no gene match: 10. Germline CDR1 ENHRY, CDR2 SYGVKD. CDR3 in DNA: TGTGCCATCAGAACTAGCGCTGGGGGGGATGAGCAGTTCTTC. Translated, it gives CAIRTSAGGDEQFF.

V is TRBV11-2 and J is TRBJ2-7; D remains unclear. The CDR3 totals 18 residues. Germline V gene data show CDR1 as SGHAT and CDR2 as FQNNGV. V dropped 2 bases and J dropped 3 bases, with 23 bases sitting between them. The CDR3 coding sequence is TGTGCCAGCAGCTTATCGGGTGGCTGGAACATTGGGGACTACGAGCAGTACTTC. This translates into CASSLSGGWNIGDYEQYF.

With respect to this clonotype: The junction shows a germline mismatch at one end, possibly a read error. This sequence joins TRBV5-1 and TRBJ1-1; D is ambiguous. The CDR3 is made up of 14 amino acids. CDR1 is SGHRS, CDR2 YFSETQ, per germline. CDR3 sequence: CASSERNMNAEAFF. The CDR3 DNA reads TGCGCCAGCAGCGAACGAAACATGAACGCTGAAGCTTTCTTT.

The CDR3 loop is CASSYQAGTYEQYF. CDR3 sequence (DNA): TGTGCCAGCAGTTACCAAGCAGGGACCTACGAGCAGTACTTC. The chain combines TRBV6-6 with TRBJ2-7, with a weak D call TRBD1 (5 bases). Germline values: CDR1 MNHNY, CDR2 SVGAGI (reference sequence). The CDR3 loop spans 14 amino acids. With 2 bases removed from V and 2 bases from J, the gap between germline ends came to 10 bases.

Many counts were recorded for this clonotype. The rearrangement links TRBV18 to TRBJ2-7; D uncertain. Germline loops: CDR1 KGHSH, CDR2 LQKENI. Trimming stripped 1 base from V and 5 bases from J, with 6 bases between. The length of the CDR3 is 12 residues. The CDR3 region is CASSPQEDEQYF. The CDR3 coding sequence is TGTGCCAGCTCACCACAGGAAGACGAGCAGTACTTC.

The rearrangement links TRBV6-4 to TRBJ1-1, with D tentatively TRBD1 (6 bases). The CDR3 has 15 amino acids. Germline CDR1 reads MRHNA; CDR2 reads SNTAGT. V gave up 6 bases and J gave up 5 bases, with 19 bases separating them. The CDR3 DNA reads TGTGCCAGCAGCGCCCTGGGGTCAGGGGTAACTGAAGCTTTCTTT. Translated, it gives CASSALGSGVTEAFF.